One and the same sample provided the 17 T cell receptor beta chains below, sequenced in a study of cytomegalovirus exposure and HLA in healthy donors. The data were produced by immunoSEQ multiplex PCR, yet TCRdb's version contains in-frame clones alone and is incomplete. The sample records fewer than 95,000 clones, approximately 88% being singletons. The sample taken for sequencing was PBMCs. These receptors were collected from a woman under 30 in good health and CMV-seropositive.

The rearrangement links TRBV29-1 to TRBJ1-4; TRBD1 aligns across 7 bases. Germline V lookup: CDR1 SQVTM, CDR2 ANQGSEA. This CDR3 is built from 13 residues. The ends lost 5 bases at V and 8 bases at J; junction bases unmatched: 8. CDR3 in DNA: TGCAGCGTTTATGGGACAGTAGGAGAAAAACTGTTTTTT. Translating gives CSVYGTVGEKLFF.

The CDR3 DNA reads TGTGCCAGCAGCTTGGGGGTAGCGGGGGGCGAAGATACGCAGTATTTT. This codes for CASSLGVAGGEDTQYF. The chain joins TRBV7-2 to TRBJ2-3; TRBD2 matches at 10 bases. There are 16 residues in the CDR3. Per germline, CDR1 SGHTA and CDR2 FQGNSA. After removal of 3 bases from V and 5 bases from J, the junction contained 8 bases not matched to a gene.

J is TRBJ1-1 and V is TRBV7-8, with D tentatively TRBD1 (6 bases). Germline-derived CDR1 and CDR2 are SGHVS and FQNEAQ. There are 14 residues in the CDR3. Trimming left V 8 bases short and J 0 bases short, with 13 bases between. The CDR3 DNA follows: TGTGCCAGCCGCCTGACAGGTCTGAACACTGAAGCTTTCTTT. Residues: CASRLTGLNTEAFF.

This rearrangement joins TRBV29-1 to TRBJ1-5, with TRBD1 identical over 8 bases. CDR1 is SQVTM and CDR2 is ANQGSEA in the germline V gene. J lost 2 bases, V lost 7 bases, and 7 bases had no gene match. The CDR3 is 14 residues long. CDR3 sequence: CSARQGSGNQPQHF. CDR3 bases: TGCAGCGCGAGACAGGGGTCGGGCAATCAGCCCCAGCATTTT.

The genes are TRBV6-1 and TRBJ2-7, with 10 bases aligning to TRBD2. With V trimmed by 7 bases and J by 1 base, 7 bases remained unmatched. This CDR3 has 15 residues. Germline V gene data show CDR1 as MNHNS and CDR2 as SASEGT. CDR3: CASNSQRGGSYEQYF. The CDR3, as DNA: TGTGCCAGCAATTCACAGCGGGGGGGTTCCTACGAGCAGTACTTC.

This chain joins TRBV5-1 and TRBJ1-3; D is unclear. The CDR3 contains 17 residues. Germline CDR1 SGHRS, CDR2 YFSETQ. Deletions cut 0 bases from V and 0 bases from J, with 13 bases between. The CDR3 region has the DNA TGCGCCAGCAGCTTGGCCAGCAGGTCGAGCTCTGGAAACACCATATATTTT. It yields the protein CASSLASRSSSGNTIYF.

This chain connects TRBV11-2 to TRBJ1-1, with 7 bases that match TRBD1. The CDR3 loop spans 17 amino acids. Germline V lookup: CDR1 SGHAT, CDR2 FQNNGV. Trimming removed 7 bases from V and 7 bases from J; junction bases left unmatched: 21. CDR3 sequence: CASTRATGAGGKNEAFF. For the CDR3, the DNA is TGTGCCAGCACCCGAGCCACAGGGGCGGGGGGGAAAAATGAAGCTTTCTTT.

The chain recombines TRBV19 with TRBJ2-3, with 11 positions matching TRBD2. J lost 3 bases, V lost 6 bases, and 5 bases had no gene match. CDR1 and CDR2 from the germline V gene are LNHDA and SQIVND (reference sequence). This CDR3 spans 15 amino acids. The DNA for the CDR3 is TGTGCCAGTAGCATGACTAGCGGGGCGACAGATACGCAGTATTTT. Translated, it gives CASSMTSGATDTQYF.

V usage is TRBV10-3 and J usage is TRBJ1-1, with 10 bases that match TRBD1. Germline V gene lookup returns CDR1 ENHRY and CDR2 SYGVKD. This CDR3 contains 14 residues. The V and J ends lost 6 bases and 5 bases, in that order; junction bases with no gene match: 6. The CDR3: CAISLGTGVTEAFF. In DNA, the CDR3 is TGTGCCATCAGCCTAGGGACAGGGGTGACTGAAGCTTTCTTT.

This rearrangement joins TRBV5-5 to TRBJ2-3; 13 bases align to TRBD2. Unmatched junction bases numbered 5, after V lost 0 bases and J lost 4 bases. Looked up from germline, CDR1 is SGHKS and CDR2 is YYEKEE (reference sequence). The CDR3 spans 17 residues. DNA of the CDR3: TGTGCCAGCAGCTTGGGACTAGCGGGGGGTTCCTCAGATACGCAGTATTTT. Its translation: CASSLGLAGGSSDTQYF.

This clone was detected only a few times. The V gene is TRBV13, the J gene TRBJ1-3; no reliable D call. The CDR3 covers 16 residues. V lost 5 bases and J 4 bases, leaving 18 bases between the germline ends. Germline V gives CDR1 PRHDT, CDR2 FYEKMQ (reference sequence). The CDR3 DNA reads TGTGCCAGCAGCCGCCAAGAGGGAGGGCCGGGAAACACCATATATTTT. As protein: CASSRQEGGPGNTIYF.

In its sample, this clone was seen once. The chain has TRBV7-6 and TRBJ2-1; 16 nucleotides match TRBD2. This CDR3 comprises 18 residues. Trimming at V came to 3 bases and at J to 4 bases, leaving 6 bases not matched to a gene. CDR1 is SGHVS, CDR2 FNYEAQ, per germline. The DNA for the CDR3 is TGTGCCAGCAGCTTGCCGGGACTAGCGGGGGGGCAATACAATGAGCAGTTCTTC. It translates to CASSLPGLAGGQYNEQFF.

The rearrangement uses TRBV2 and TRBJ2-7; 10 nucleotides line up with TRBD1. Trimming cost V 4 bases and J 4 bases; bases outside gene matches: 4. CDR3 size: 14 residues. CDR1 and CDR2 from the germline V gene are SNHLY and FYNNEI. The CDR3 coding sequence is TGTGCCAGCAGTGGGGGACAGGGGACGTACGAGCAGTACTTC. Translated, it gives CASSGGQGTYEQYF. The complete variable domain, with remaining parts taken from reference TRBV2 and TRBJ2-7, reads EPEVTQTPSHQVTQMGQEVILRCVPISNHLYFYWYRQILGQKVEFLVSFYNNEISEKSEIFDDQFSVERPDGSNFTLKIRSTKLEDSAMYFCASSGGQGTYEQYFGPGTRLTVT.

In nucleotides, the CDR3 is TGTGCCTGGAGTGTCTCCGCGGCCGAGCAGTACTTC. It translates to CAWSVSAAEQYF. The V call is TRBV30, the J call TRBJ2-7; D not resolved. Between the trimmed V and J ends, which lost 0 bases and 6 bases, there was a span of 9 bases. The CDR3 spans 12 residues. Germline V gene sequence: CDR1 GTSNPN, CDR2 SVGIG (reference sequence).

The chain links TRBV27 to TRBJ1-3; D is perhaps TRBD1 (5 bases). The CDR3 is 14 amino acids. Trimming took 3 bases from V and 2 from J, leaving 8 bases between them. The germline V gene encodes CDR1 MNHEY and CDR2 SMNVEV (reference sequence). DNA of the CDR3: TGTGCCAGCAGTTTTGGGGGGACTGGAAACACCATATATTTT. This sequence encodes CASSFGGTGNTIYF.

This clone was recorded only once. The rearrangement joins TRBV6-5 to TRBJ1-1; possible D gene TRBD1, 6 bases. With 0 bases removed from V and 4 bases from J, the gap between germline ends came to 15 bases. CDR3 size: 16 residues. From germline, CDR1 is MNHEY and CDR2 SVGAGI. As DNA, the CDR3 is TGTGCCAGCAGTTACTCAGGGGGACGGTCGTTCACTGAAGCTTTCTTT. Protein: CASSYSGGRSFTEAFF.

This clone was detected once. This chain joins TRBV4-1 and TRBJ1-2; 7 bases match TRBD1. J gave up 3 bases and V 3 bases, and 10 bases lay outside the gene matches. This CDR3 spans 16 amino acids. Germline-derived CDR1 and CDR2 are MGHRA and YSYEKL. CDR3 sequence reads: CASSQAKDRVDYGYTF. The CDR3 nucleotides are TGCGCCAGCAGCCAGGCGAAAGACAGGGTTGACTATGGCTACACCTTC.